Detailed here is one T cell receptor (beta chain). No antigen is known for it. The entry originates in a study of shared clonotypes between healthy human individuals. Background on the study: For every donor, three CD4 naive, three CD4 memory, two CD8 naive and one CD8 memory plates were used.

A CD45RA+ naive subset and a CD45RA-negative memory subset were split from CD4+ cells. This CDR3 contains 15 residues. Trimming pared 7 bases from V and 8 bases from J, leaving 22 bases between. Germline V CDR1 and CDR2: SGDLS, YYNGEE. Broader study findings: Lower generation probabilities were found for non-shared clonotypes than for those shared by all four donors.

Profiled with immunoSEQ multiplex PCR; TCRdb holds only in-frame clones, not every one. The table records roughly 2.2 million clones, roughly 93% of them present only once. This TCR was sampled from a man between 18 and 35 years old in good health. Some clones in this sample may be carry-over from other donors' samples. This sequence joins TRBV9 and TRBJ2-1; D may be TRBD2 (7 bases). The material sequenced was naive CD4+ T cells from PBMCs. Regarding subset: CD45RA+ positively selected. Written as DNA, the CDR3 is TGTGCCAGCTCCCTAGTGGGGGGGGCCCTCGATGAGCAGTTCTTC. Translated, it gives CASSLVGGALDEQFF.